Each of the 8 T cell receptor beta chains below was sequenced from the same sample in a study of cytomegalovirus exposure and HLA in healthy donors. In the PCR, 60 Vbeta and 13 Jbeta primers were used. Sequencing used immunoSEQ multiplex PCR; TCRdb keeps in-frame clones, though not all of them. This repertoire includes around 76,000 clones. Sequencing was done on a sample of PBMCs. The receptors were sampled from a woman in her sixties in good health and CMV-seronegative.

The gene calls are TRBV21-1 and TRBJ2-2; TRBD1 is the table's D call and was not checked against the DNA. TRBV21-1 is flagged as a pseudogene. The CDR3 has 12 amino acids. The chain's CDR3 is CASIQAPGELFF. The CDR3 coding sequence is TGTGCCAGCATACAGGCTCCCGGGGAGCTGTTTTTT.

The chain carries TRBV6-1 and TRBJ1-5, with a weak D call TRBD1 (5 bases). CDR1 is MNHNS, CDR2 SASEGT, per germline. This CDR3 is 16 amino acids long. V was clipped by 0 bases and J by 0 bases, with 9 bases between them. CDR3 DNA sequence: TGTGCCAGCAGTGAAGCGGGGGGGTATAGCAATCAGCCCCAGCATTTT. This encodes CASSEAGGYSNQPQHF.

J is TRBJ2-7 and V is TRBV20-1; TRBD1 agrees at 9 bases. Germline loops: CDR1 DFQATT, CDR2 SNEGSKA (reference sequence). The CDR3 loop spans 11 amino acids. The V and J ends lost 5 bases and 4 bases, in that order; junction bases with no gene match: 0. This CDR3 is CSAGTGYEQYF. In DNA form, the CDR3 reads TGCAGTGCTGGGACAGGGTACGAGCAGTACTTC.

The V call is TRBV7-3, the J call TRBJ2-2; possible D gene TRBD2, 6 bases. The V gene's germline CDR1 is SGHTA and CDR2 FQGTGA. Trimming cost V 5 bases and J 4 bases, with 17 bases left between them. The CDR3 has 16 residues. CDR3 residues: CASSLGLALSTGELFF. As DNA, the CDR3 is TGTGCCAGCAGCCTAGGCCTAGCGTTATCCACCGGGGAGCTGTTTTTT.

In DNA form, the CDR3 reads TGCAGCGTTACACAGGGGGGGAGAGGCTACACCTTC. Protein sequence: CSVTQGGRGYTF. The chain couples TRBV29-1 to TRBJ1-2; 8 positions agree with TRBD1. J gave up 8 bases and V 5 bases, and 7 bases lay outside the gene matches. The germline V gene encodes CDR1 SQVTM and CDR2 ANQGSEA. This CDR3 has 12 amino acids.

The chain employs TRBV14 and TRBJ1-1, with D perhaps TRBD1 (5 bases). V dropped 1 base and J dropped 6 bases, with 15 bases sitting between them. CDR1 SGHDN and CDR2 FVKESK come from the germline V gene. The CDR3 runs 15 residues. The CDR3 protein is CASSQGLIRAAEAFF. CDR3 DNA: TGTGCCAGCAGCCAAGGGTTGATCAGGGCAGCTGAAGCTTTCTTT.

This sequence joins TRBV7-6 and TRBJ1-5; D unclear. The CDR3 covers 14 residues. Between the trimmed V and J ends, which lost 1 base and 6 bases, there was a span of 10 bases. Germline assignment: CDR1 SGHVS and CDR2 FNYEAQ. This CDR3 is CASSLGAEGQPQHF. In DNA, the CDR3 is TGTGCCAGCAGCTTAGGTGCGGAAGGTCAGCCCCAGCATTTT.

This rearrangement joins TRBV7-8 to TRBJ2-5, with 14 bases aligning to TRBD2. The CDR3 extends over 15 amino acids. The V and J ends lost 5 bases and 6 bases, in that order; junction bases with no gene match: 5. Germline-derived CDR1 and CDR2 are SGHVS and FQNEAQ. The chain's CDR3 is CASSAGTSGRKTQYF. CDR3 DNA: TGTGCCAGCAGCGCAGGGACTAGCGGGAGAAAGACCCAGTACTTC. Filled out from reference TRBV7-8 and TRBJ2-5, the complete variable domain reads GAGVSQSPRYKVAKRGQDVALRCDPISGHVSLFWYQQALGQGPEFLTYFQNEAQLDKSGLPSDRFFAERPEGSVSTLKIQRTQQEDSAVYLCASSAGTSGRKTQYFGPGTRLLVL.